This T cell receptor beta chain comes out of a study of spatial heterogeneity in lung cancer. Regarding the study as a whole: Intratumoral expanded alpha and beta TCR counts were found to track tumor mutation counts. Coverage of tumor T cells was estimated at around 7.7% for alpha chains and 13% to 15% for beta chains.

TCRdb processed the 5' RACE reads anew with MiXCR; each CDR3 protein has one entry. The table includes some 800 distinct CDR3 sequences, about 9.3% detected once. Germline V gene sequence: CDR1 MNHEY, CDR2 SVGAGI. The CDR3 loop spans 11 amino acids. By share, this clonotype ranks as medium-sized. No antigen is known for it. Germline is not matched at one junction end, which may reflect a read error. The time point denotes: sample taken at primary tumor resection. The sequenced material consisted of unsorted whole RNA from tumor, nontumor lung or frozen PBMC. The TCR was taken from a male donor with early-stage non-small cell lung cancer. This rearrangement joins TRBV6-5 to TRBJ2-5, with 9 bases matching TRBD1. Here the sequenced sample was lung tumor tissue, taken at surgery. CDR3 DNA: TGCGGGACAGGGACCCAAGAGACCCAGTACTTC. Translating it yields CGTGTQETQYF.